These T cell receptor beta chains were read from a single sample in a study of graft-versus-host responses after intestinal transplantation. What these receptors recognize is not known. Generated by immunoSEQ multiplex PCR, the TCRdb table keeps only in-frame clones and is missing some. The sample lists about 120,000 clones; around 93% were seen once. The sequences come from unstimulated CD8+ T cells sorted from spleen or lymph node cells, collected before intestinal transplant. The receptors were sampled from a human donor who received an intestinal transplant. CDR3s include the opening cysteine and the closing phenylalanine or tryptophan.

v_call	cdr3_aa
TRBV6-1	CASSEETQSSYEQYF
TRBV30	CAWSRPRGGFPTNEKLFF
TRBV30	CACIRGPARELFF
TRBV27	CASSFLGGRGEKLFF
TRBV7-9	CASSWVSGGGEAFF
TRBV2	CASSAGRKSNEKLFF
TRBV27	CASTVAGGPYNEQFF
TRBV9	CASSSTGWGNQPQHF
TRBV9	CASSAGGANTEAFF
TRBV10-3	CAISERGTGVGGNTIYF
TRBV10-2	CASSSRADREQFF
TRBV7-9	CASSSGGRSYNEQFF
TRBV7-2	CASNPGGLYGYTF